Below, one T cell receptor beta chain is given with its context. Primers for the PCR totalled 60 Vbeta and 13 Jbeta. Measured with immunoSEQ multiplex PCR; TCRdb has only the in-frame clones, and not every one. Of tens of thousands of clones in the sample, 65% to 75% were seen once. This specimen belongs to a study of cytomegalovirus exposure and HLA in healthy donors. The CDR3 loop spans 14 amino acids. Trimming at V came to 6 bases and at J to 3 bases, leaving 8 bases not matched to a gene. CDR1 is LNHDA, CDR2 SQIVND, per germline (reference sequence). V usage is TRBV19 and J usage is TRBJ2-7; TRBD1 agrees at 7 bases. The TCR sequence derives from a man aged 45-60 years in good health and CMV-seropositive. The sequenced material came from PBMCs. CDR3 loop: CASSPRDSLYEQYF. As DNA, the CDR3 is TGTGCCAGTAGCCCCCGGGACAGTCTCTACGAGCAGTACTTC.